The 30 T cell receptor beta chains below come from one sample, sequenced in a study of T cells in localized non-small cell lung cancer. Generated by immunoSEQ multiplex PCR, the TCRdb table keeps only in-frame clones and is missing some. The table includes roughly 66,000 clones, 85% to 90% detected once. The material was peripheral blood, obtained before any cancer treatment. The source of these receptors is a woman aged 40 to 75 with stage I lung adenocarcinoma.

The V call is TRBV5-5, the J call TRBJ2-7; no clear D gene. Germline assignment: CDR1 SGHKS and CDR2 YYEKEE (reference sequence). The V end was cut by 1 base, the J end by 2 bases, with 10 bases between. The CDR3 contains 14 residues. The CDR3 DNA reads TGTGCCAGCAGCTTGAACAGCTGGGCCTACGAGCAGTACTTC. Protein: CASSLNSWAYEQYF.

The V gene is TRBV7-8, the J gene TRBJ1-4; perhaps TRBD1 as D (5 bases). This CDR3 region has 18 residues. V was pared by 1 base and J by 4 bases, with 19 bases between. Germline V gives CDR1 SGHVS, CDR2 FQNEAQ. CDR3 region: CASSLDRSTKSFNEKLFF. CDR3 DNA: TGTGCCAGCAGCTTAGACAGGTCCACGAAATCCTTTAATGAAAAACTGTTTTTT.

The chain is built from TRBV7-3 and TRBJ2-1; unclear D gene. Per the germline V gene, CDR1 is SGHTA and CDR2 is FQGTGA. Trimming took 3 bases from V and 7 from J, leaving 7 bases between them. CDR3 length: 12 residues. The CDR3 is CASSLNLNEQFF. CDR3 DNA sequence: TGTGCCAGCAGCTTGAATCTAAATGAGCAGTTCTTC.

V usage is TRBV5-5 and J usage is TRBJ2-3; 13 bases align to TRBD2. V shed 2 bases, J shed 5 bases, and the junction held 5 bases outside the gene matches. The CDR3 length is 16 residues. Germline V gene lookup returns CDR1 SGHKS and CDR2 YYEKEE (reference sequence). Here the CDR3 DNA reads TGTGCCAGCAGCTTACATAGACTAGCGGGGGGAGATACGCAGTATTTT. It yields the protein CASSLHRLAGGDTQYF.

The V gene is TRBV30, the J gene TRBJ1-1, with 12 nucleotides matching TRBD1. V shed 3 bases, J shed 5 bases, and the junction held 4 bases outside the gene matches. Germline V gene sequence: CDR1 GTSNPN, CDR2 SVGIG (reference sequence). The CDR3 length is 14 residues. The CDR3 sequence: CAWRGTGGNTEAFF. The CDR3 nucleotides read TGTGCCTGGAGAGGGACAGGGGGCAATACTGAAGCTTTCTTT.

V and J are TRBV11-2 and TRBJ1-1; no clear D gene. The ends were cut back, 1 base at V and 4 bases at J, with 10 bases in the middle. From germline, CDR1 is SGHAT and CDR2 FQNNGV. The CDR3 length is 14 residues. CDR3 DNA: TGTGCCAGCAGCTTAGTATCGGGAGGCACTGAAGCTTTCTTT. It yields the protein CASSLVSGGTEAFF.

V gene TRBV7-3 combines with J gene TRBJ1-6; TRBD1 might be the D (5 bases). The germline V and J ends were trimmed by 5 bases and 8 bases, with 10 bases remaining between them. This CDR3 is built from 13 residues. Germline assignment: CDR1 SGHTA and CDR2 FQGTGA. This CDR3 is CASSLSRDSPLHF. The CDR3 nucleotides read TGTGCCAGCAGCCTCTCCAGGGATTCACCCCTCCACTTT.

V gene TRBV7-8 combines with J gene TRBJ2-7; 10 bases fit TRBD1. Trimming removed 5 bases from V and 6 bases from J; junction bases left unmatched: 4. Germline V gene lookup returns CDR1 SGHVS and CDR2 FQNEAQ. This CDR3 is 13 amino acids long. The CDR3 sequence is CASSLRDRGEQYF. CDR3 coding DNA: TGTGCCAGCAGCCTCCGGGACAGGGGCGAGCAGTACTTC.

The chain joins TRBV4-2 to TRBJ2-7; D unresolved. Looked up from germline, CDR1 is LGHNA and CDR2 is YNFKEQ. The CDR3 totals 12 residues. V was shortened by 0 bases and J by 5 bases, with 5 bases between the two germline ends. The CDR3 loop reads CASSQDRDEQYF. The CDR3 bases are TGTGCCAGCAGCCAAGATCGGGACGAGCAGTACTTC.

The chain is built from TRBV6-1 and TRBJ1-6, with 8 positions matching TRBD1. The V gene's germline CDR1 is MNHNS and CDR2 SASEGT. After removal of 11 bases from V and 5 bases from J, the junction contained 11 bases not matched to a gene. CDR3 length equals 15 residues. The CDR3 loop is CAGGPSDRDNSPLHF. The CDR3 region has the DNA TGTGCCGGGGGACCCTCGGACAGGGATAATTCACCCCTCCACTTT.

V gene TRBV2 combines with J gene TRBJ1-1; TRBD1 matches 7 bases. This CDR3 spans 13 amino acids. Germline V gives CDR1 SNHLY, CDR2 FYNNEI. V lost 4 bases, J lost 4 bases, and 3 bases stayed unmatched. CDR3 in amino acids: CASSGQGTTEAFF. CDR3 coding DNA: TGTGCCAGCAGTGGACAGGGAACCACTGAAGCTTTCTTT.

V usage is TRBV30 and J usage is TRBJ1-1; TRBD1 is a possible D gene (5 bases). V lost 0 bases and J 4 bases, leaving 18 bases between the germline ends. Germline CDR1 GTSNPN, CDR2 SVGIG (reference sequence). This CDR3 is built from 16 residues. The CDR3 sequence is CAWSVHWGVGSTEAFF. The CDR3 DNA reads as TGTGCCTGGAGTGTACATTGGGGGGTTGGGAGCACTGAAGCTTTCTTT.

This sequence joins TRBV29-1 and TRBJ2-7; D might be TRBD2 (7 bases). The CDR3 runs to 13 residues. The V end was cut by 5 bases, the J end by 7 bases, with 18 bases between. CDR1 is SQVTM and CDR2 is ANQGSEA in the germline V gene. CDR3 nucleotide sequence: TGCAGCGTTAGGGGGGGGCCTCTGGGAGAGCAGTACTTC. Protein: CSVRGGPLGEQYF.

A word on this clone: The junction and the germline gene differ at one end; a read error may be behind it. The chain is built from TRBV19 and TRBJ1-2; D uncertain. CDR3 length: 14 amino acids. Germline lookup yields CDR1 LNHDA and CDR2 SQIVND (reference sequence). In DNA form, the CDR3 reads TGTGCCAGTAGTCTAGACACGGGATCTTATGGCTACACCTTC. It encodes CASSLDTGSYGYTF.

This chain connects TRBV11-2 to TRBJ2-3; D is ambiguous. The germline V and J ends were trimmed by 0 bases and 2 bases, with 9 bases remaining between them. Germline CDR1 is SGHAT and CDR2 is FQNNGV. The CDR3 extends over 15 amino acids. CDR3 sequence reads: CASSLERLNTDTQYF. CDR3 in DNA: TGTGCCAGCAGCTTAGAAAGGCTCAACACAGATACGCAGTATTTT.

The chain employs TRBV15 and TRBJ2-2; D is undetermined. The V end was cut by 5 bases, the J end by 7 bases, with 14 bases between. Germline V gives CDR1 LNHNV, CDR2 YYDKDF (reference sequence). This CDR3 contains 14 residues. CDR3 sequence (DNA): TGTGCCACCAGCGCCCGGATTTTGGGCGGGGAGCTGTTTTTT. It specifies CATSARILGGELFF.

The chain employs TRBV28 and TRBJ1-5; 7 nucleotides align to TRBD1. The ends lost 5 bases at V and 6 bases at J; junction bases unmatched: 10. The CDR3 contains 15 residues. Germline-derived CDR1 and CDR2 are MDHEN and SYDVKM. The CDR3 sequence: CASSTDRRGSQPQHF. The CDR3 coding sequence is TGTGCCAGCAGTACGGACAGGCGGGGTTCTCAGCCCCAGCATTTT.

The chain joins TRBV30 to TRBJ2-2; 10 bases line up with TRBD1. Germline CDR1 GTSNPN, CDR2 SVGIG (reference sequence). Unmatched junction bases numbered 3, after V lost 2 bases and J lost 6 bases. CDR3 length: 14 amino acids. This chain's CDR3 is CAWSSGTGAGELFF. As DNA, the CDR3 is TGTGCCTGGAGTTCCGGGACAGGGGCCGGGGAGCTGTTTTTT.

The rearrangement joins TRBV5-1 to TRBJ2-5, with TRBD1 matching over 9 bases. Germline V gene sequence: CDR1 SGHRS, CDR2 YFSETQ. CDR3 size: 14 residues. Trimming cost V 3 bases and J 5 bases; bases outside gene matches: 5. CDR3 in amino acids: CASSSRTGEETQYF. CDR3 sequence (DNA): TGCGCCAGCAGCTCGCGGACAGGGGAGGAGACCCAGTACTTC.

The chain recombines TRBV19 with TRBJ2-3, with 11 bases that match TRBD2. The CDR3 extends over 17 amino acids. Germline lookup yields CDR1 LNHDA and CDR2 SQIVND (reference sequence). V dropped 5 bases and J dropped 8; count of bases not matched to a gene: 15. The CDR3 spells CASSFLSSSGGVGTQYF. Here the CDR3 DNA reads TGTGCCAGTAGTTTCCTCTCGAGTAGCGGGGGGGTCGGTACGCAGTATTTT.

This clone has just a few counts. V usage is TRBV29-1 and J usage is TRBJ2-7, with TRBD1 matching 10 bases. CDR3 length: 13 amino acids. V dropped 2 bases and J dropped 6; count of bases not matched to a gene: 4. Per the germline V gene, CDR1 is SQVTM and CDR2 is ANQGSEA. In DNA, the CDR3 is TGCAGCGTTGAAAGGGGACAGGGGACCGAGCAGTACTTC. It specifies CSVERGQGTEQYF.

The chain couples TRBV18 to TRBJ2-7; TRBD1 agrees at 9 bases. CDR1 KGHSH and CDR2 LQKENI come from the germline V gene. The CDR3 length is 15 residues. The junction had 7 bases not matched to a gene; V was cut back by 4 bases and J by 3 bases. The CDR3 loop reads CASSRGTGKDYEQYF. The CDR3 DNA sequence: TGTGCCAGCTCACGTGGGACAGGGAAGGACTACGAGCAGTACTTC.

The chain uses TRBV9 and TRBJ2-7; either TRBD1 or TRBD2 may fit D (5 bases each). The germline V gene has CDR1 SGDLS and CDR2 YYNGEE. V was clipped by 4 bases and J by 3 bases, with 20 bases between them. This CDR3 comprises 16 residues. This CDR3 reads CASSPSSRRGVYEQYF. CDR3 coding DNA: TGTGCCAGCAGCCCCTCCTCACGGCGAGGGGTCTACGAGCAGTACTTC.

The chain recombines TRBV15 with TRBJ2-7; D uncertain. The CDR3 totals 12 residues. The ends were cut back, 6 bases at V and 7 bases at J, with 13 bases in the middle. Germline V gene sequence: CDR1 LNHNV, CDR2 YYDKDF (reference sequence). The CDR3 is CATSTVPGEQYF. The CDR3 DNA reads as TGTGCCACCAGTACCGTCCCTGGGGAGCAGTACTTC.

The V and J genes are TRBV19 and TRBJ1-2; 9 positions agree with TRBD1. Germline V gives CDR1 LNHDA, CDR2 SQIVND (reference sequence). This CDR3 has 15 amino acids. Trimming removed 3 bases from V and 6 bases from J; junction bases left unmatched: 8. CDR3 residues: CASSIRTGASDGYTF. CDR3 DNA sequence: TGTGCCAGTAGTATTCGGACAGGGGCAAGTGATGGCTACACCTTC.

The CDR3 region is CASSTQKDRIYGYTF. The DNA of the CDR3 is TGTGCCAGCAGTACTCAGAAGGACAGAATCTATGGCTACACCTTC. This chain joins TRBV6-1 and TRBJ1-2; the D gene is possibly TRBD1 (6 bases). The V end lost 5 bases, the J end lost 4 bases, and 17 bases lay between the germline ends. The V gene's germline CDR1 is MNHNS and CDR2 SASEGT. The CDR3 length is 15 residues.

The chain joins TRBV7-9 to TRBJ2-2; a weak D match, TRBD2 (6 bases). V lost 11 bases and J 5 bases, leaving 18 bases between the germline ends. Germline-derived CDR1 and CDR2 are SEHNR and FQNEAQ (reference sequence). This CDR3 region has 14 residues. This CDR3 reads CAAPQGRGTGELFF. Written as DNA, the CDR3 is TGTGCCGCGCCCCAAGGGCGGGGAACCGGGGAGCTGTTTTTT. Full variable domain (outside the CDR3, taken from reference TRBV7-9 and TRBJ2-2): DTGVSQNPRHKITKRGQNVTFRCDPISEHNRLYWYRQTLGQGPEFLTYFQNEAQLEKSRLLSDRFSAERPKGSFSTLEIQRTEQGDSAMYLCAAPQGRGTGELFFGEGSRLTVL.

J is TRBJ1-3 and V is TRBV2; no clear D. Trimming took off 7 bases at V and 0 bases at J, with 19 bases between the two ends. In germline, CDR1 is SNHLY, CDR2 FYNNEI. The CDR3 spans 17 residues. The CDR3 spells CASNLATQSLSGNTIYF. CDR3 bases: TGTGCCAGCAACCTTGCAACCCAATCCCTCTCTGGAAACACCATATATTTT.

In the case of this clone: The same CDR3 also results from other DNA sequences found in this sample. The J gene is TRBJ2-5, the V gene TRBV7-2; D not resolved. CDR1 SGHTA and CDR2 FQGNSA come from the germline V gene. V was cut by 1 base and J by 0 bases, with 6 bases left in between. This CDR3 is 14 amino acids long. The DNA for the CDR3 is TGTGCCAGCAGCTTAGTCTGGGACCAAGAGACCCAGTACTTC. It specifies CASSLVWDQETQYF.

The chain combines TRBV5-4 with TRBJ1-5; D gene ambiguous. The CDR3 spans 16 residues. Looked up from germline, CDR1 is SGHNT and CDR2 is YYREEE (reference sequence). V was clipped by 0 bases and J by 4 bases, with 14 bases between them. The CDR3 region has the DNA TGTGCCAGCAGCTTGGCCGGGGAGGGTAAAAATCAGCCCCAGCATTTT. This sequence encodes CASSLAGEGKNQPQHF.